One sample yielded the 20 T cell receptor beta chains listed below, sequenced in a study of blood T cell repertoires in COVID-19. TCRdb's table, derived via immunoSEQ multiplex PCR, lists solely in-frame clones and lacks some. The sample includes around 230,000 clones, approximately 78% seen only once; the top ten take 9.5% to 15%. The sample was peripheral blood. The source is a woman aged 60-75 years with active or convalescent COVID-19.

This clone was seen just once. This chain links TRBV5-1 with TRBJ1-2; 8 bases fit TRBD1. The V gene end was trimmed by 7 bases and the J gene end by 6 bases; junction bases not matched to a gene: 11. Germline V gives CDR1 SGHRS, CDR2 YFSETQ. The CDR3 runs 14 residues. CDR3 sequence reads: CASGPTGGMDGYTF. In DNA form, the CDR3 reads TGCGCCAGCGGACCTACAGGGGGAATGGATGGCTACACCTTC. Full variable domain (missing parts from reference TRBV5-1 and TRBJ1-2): KAGVTQTPRYLIKTRGQQVTLSCSPISGHRSVSWYQQTPGQGLQFLFEYFSETQRNKGNFPGRFSGRQFSNSRSEMNVSTLELGDSALYLCASGPTGGMDGYTFGSGTRLTVV.

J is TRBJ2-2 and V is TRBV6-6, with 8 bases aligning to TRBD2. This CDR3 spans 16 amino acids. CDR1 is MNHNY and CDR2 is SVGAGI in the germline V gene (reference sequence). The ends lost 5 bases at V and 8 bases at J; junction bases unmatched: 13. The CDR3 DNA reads TGTGCCAGCAGTCGAGAACGCCGGGGACTAGGAGGGGAGCTGTTTTTT. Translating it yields CASSRERRGLGGELFF.

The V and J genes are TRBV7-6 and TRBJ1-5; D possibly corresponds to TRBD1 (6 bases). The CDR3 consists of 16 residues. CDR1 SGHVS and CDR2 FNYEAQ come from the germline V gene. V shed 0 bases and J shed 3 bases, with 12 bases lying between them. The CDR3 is CASSLAPGTNNQPQHF. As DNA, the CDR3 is TGTGCCAGCAGCTTAGCGCCCGGGACAAACAATCAGCCCCAGCATTTT.

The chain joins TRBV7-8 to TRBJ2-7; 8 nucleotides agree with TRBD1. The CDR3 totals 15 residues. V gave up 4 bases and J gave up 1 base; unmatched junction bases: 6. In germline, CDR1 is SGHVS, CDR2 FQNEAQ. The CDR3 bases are TGTGCCAGCAGCTCTTTCGGACAGGGATCCTACGAGCAGTACTTC. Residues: CASSSFGQGSYEQYF. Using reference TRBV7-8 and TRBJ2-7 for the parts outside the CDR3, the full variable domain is GAGVSQSPRYKVAKRGQDVALRCDPISGHVSLFWYQQALGQGPEFLTYFQNEAQLDKSGLPSDRFFAERPEGSVSTLKIQRTQQEDSAVYLCASSSFGQGSYEQYFGPGTRLTVT.

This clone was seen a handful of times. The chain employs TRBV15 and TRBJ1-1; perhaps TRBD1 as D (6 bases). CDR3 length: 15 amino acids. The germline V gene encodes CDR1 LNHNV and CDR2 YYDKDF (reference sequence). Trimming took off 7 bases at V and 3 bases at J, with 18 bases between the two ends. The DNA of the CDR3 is TGTGCCACCACCCGGGACATTAAAGGGGACACTGAAGCTTTCTTT. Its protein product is CATTRDIKGDTEAFF.

Written as DNA, the CDR3 is TGTGCCAGCAGCTTGGTGGTGAGGATGAACACTGAAGCTTTCTTT. It encodes CASSLVVRMNTEAFF. The chain joins TRBV5-5 to TRBJ1-1, with D unresolved. V lost 0 bases, J lost 0 bases, and 9 bases lay in between. There are 15 residues in the CDR3. From germline, CDR1 is SGHKS and CDR2 YYEKEE (reference sequence).

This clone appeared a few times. The CDR3 coding sequence is TGCGCCAGCAGCTTGGTAGGGCAGGGAGGTGGTGGCACTGAAGCTTTCTTT. The encoded protein is CASSLVGQGGGGTEAFF. This rearrangement joins TRBV5-1 to TRBJ1-1, with a tentative D call TRBD1 (5 bases). V was trimmed by 0 bases and J by 4 bases, leaving 19 bases between them. There are 17 residues in the CDR3. Germline loops: CDR1 SGHRS, CDR2 YFSETQ. The full variable domain, completed using reference TRBV5-1 and TRBJ1-1, is KAGVTQTPRYLIKTRGQQVTLSCSPISGHRSVSWYQQTPGQGLQFLFEYFSETQRNKGNFPGRFSGRQFSNSRSEMNVSTLELGDSALYLCASSLVGQGGGGTEAFFGQGTRLTVV.

CDR3 amino acids: CASSQPGQGNEKLFF. The CDR3 coding sequence is TGTGCCAGCAGCCAACCGGGACAGGGGAATGAAAAACTGTTTTTT. The rearrangement uses TRBV5-4 and TRBJ1-4, with 10 positions matching TRBD1. This CDR3 is 15 amino acids long. Trimming removed 4 bases from V and 5 bases from J; junction bases left unmatched: 5. In germline, CDR1 is SGHNT, CDR2 YYREEE (reference sequence).

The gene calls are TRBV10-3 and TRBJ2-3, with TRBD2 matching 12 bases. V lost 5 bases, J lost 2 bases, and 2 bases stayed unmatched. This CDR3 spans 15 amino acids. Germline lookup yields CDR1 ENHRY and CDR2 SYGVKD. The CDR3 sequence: CAISTSGGHTDTQYF. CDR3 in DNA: TGTGCCATCAGTACTAGCGGGGGGCACACAGATACGCAGTATTTT.

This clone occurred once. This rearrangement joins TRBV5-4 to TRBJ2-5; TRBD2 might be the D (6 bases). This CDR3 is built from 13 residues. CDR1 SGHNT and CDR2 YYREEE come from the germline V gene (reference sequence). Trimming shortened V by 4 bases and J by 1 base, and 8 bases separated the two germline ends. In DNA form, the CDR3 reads TGTGCCAGCAGCCACGGGGGCCAAGAGACCCAGTACTTC. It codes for CASSHGGQETQYF.

Written as DNA, the CDR3 is TGCGCCAGCAGCGAGGGGACAGGGATGAACACTGAAGCTTTCTTT. Translation: CASSEGTGMNTEAFF. This chain links TRBV5-1 with TRBJ1-1; TRBD1 agrees at 9 bases. V lost 4 bases, J lost 0 bases, and 4 bases stayed unmatched. Germline CDR1 SGHRS, CDR2 YFSETQ. This CDR3 contains 15 residues.

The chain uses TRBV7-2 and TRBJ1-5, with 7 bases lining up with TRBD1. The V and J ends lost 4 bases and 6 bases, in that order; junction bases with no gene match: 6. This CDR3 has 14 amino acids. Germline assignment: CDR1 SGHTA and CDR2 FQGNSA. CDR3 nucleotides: TGTGCCAGCAGCTCCGACAGGGAGGCTCAGCCCCAGCATTTT. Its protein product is CASSSDREAQPQHF.

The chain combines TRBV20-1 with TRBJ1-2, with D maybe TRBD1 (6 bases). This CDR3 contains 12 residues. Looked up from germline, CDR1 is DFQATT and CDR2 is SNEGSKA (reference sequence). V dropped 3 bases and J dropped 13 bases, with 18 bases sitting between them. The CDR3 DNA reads TGCAGTGCTAGTGGGCAGGGGAGAGGTTGCACCTTC. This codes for CSASGQGRGCTF.

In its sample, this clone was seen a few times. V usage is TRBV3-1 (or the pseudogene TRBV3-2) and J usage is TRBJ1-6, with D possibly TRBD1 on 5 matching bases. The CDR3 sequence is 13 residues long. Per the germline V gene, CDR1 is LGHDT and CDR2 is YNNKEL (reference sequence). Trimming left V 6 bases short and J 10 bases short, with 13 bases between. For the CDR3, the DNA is TGTGCCAGCAGTGGAGGGGTTCGATCACCCCTCCACTTT. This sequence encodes CASSGGVRSPLHF.

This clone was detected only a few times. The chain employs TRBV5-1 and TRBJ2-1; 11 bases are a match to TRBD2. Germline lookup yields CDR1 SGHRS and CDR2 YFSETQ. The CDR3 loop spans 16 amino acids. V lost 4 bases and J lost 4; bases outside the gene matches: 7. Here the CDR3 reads CASSLYGTSGYNEQFF. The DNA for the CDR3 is TGCGCCAGCAGCCTGTACGGGACTAGCGGATACAATGAGCAGTTCTTC.

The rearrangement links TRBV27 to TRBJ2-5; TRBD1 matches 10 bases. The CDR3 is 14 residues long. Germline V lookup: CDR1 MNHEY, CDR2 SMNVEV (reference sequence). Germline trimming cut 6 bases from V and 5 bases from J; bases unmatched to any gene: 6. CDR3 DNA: TGTGCCAGCAGCCCGACAGGGGGCGGCGAGACCCAGTACTTC. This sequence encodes CASSPTGGGETQYF.

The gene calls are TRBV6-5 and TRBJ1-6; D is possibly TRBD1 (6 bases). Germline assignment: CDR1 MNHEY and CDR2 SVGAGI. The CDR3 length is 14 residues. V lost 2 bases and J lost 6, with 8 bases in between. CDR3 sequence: CASSYQDSNSPLHF. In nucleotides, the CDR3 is TGTGCCAGCAGTTACCAGGACAGTAATTCACCCCTCCACTTT.

Written as DNA, the CDR3 is TGTGCCAGTAGTATCTCGCGGGGGGTGCCAGATACGCAGTATTTT. Its protein product is CASSISRGVPDTQYF. V gene TRBV19 combines with J gene TRBJ2-3, with 8 bases identical to TRBD2. The CDR3 loop spans 15 amino acids. Trimming took 3 bases from V and 4 from J; bases not matched to a gene: 6. Germline V gene sequence: CDR1 LNHDA, CDR2 SQIVND (reference sequence).

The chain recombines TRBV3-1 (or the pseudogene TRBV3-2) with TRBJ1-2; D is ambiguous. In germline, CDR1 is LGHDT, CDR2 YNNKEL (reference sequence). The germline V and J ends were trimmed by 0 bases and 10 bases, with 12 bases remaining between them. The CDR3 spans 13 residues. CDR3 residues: CASSQELRGTYTF. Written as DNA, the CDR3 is TGTGCCAGCAGCCAAGAATTACGGGGAACCTACACCTTC.

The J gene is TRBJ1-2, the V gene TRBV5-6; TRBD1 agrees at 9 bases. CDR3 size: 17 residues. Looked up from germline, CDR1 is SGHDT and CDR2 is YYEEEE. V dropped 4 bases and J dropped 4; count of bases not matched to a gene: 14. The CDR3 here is CASSQKTGGVFGYGYTF. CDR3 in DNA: TGTGCCAGCAGCCAAAAGACAGGGGGGGTATTTGGCTATGGCTACACCTTC.